This entry features one TCR beta chain sequence. A much larger clone differs by one base, so this may be a read error. TCRdb recomputed calls from the PCR reads with MiXCR, one row per CDR3 protein. The data contain under 800,000 distinct CDR3 sequences, about 25% of them seen just once; the ten biggest clones take up about 0.8%. The V gene lost 3 bases and the J gene lost 5 bases, with 6 bases spanning the gap. The CDR3 length is 12 residues. The data were taken from a study of molecular identifiers for immune sequencing clone quantification. This rearrangement joins TRBV12-3 or TRBV12-4 to TRBJ2-3, with D hard to call. This sequence was found in a human donor in good health. Some libraries in this study had Jurkat cell RNA spiked in. The sequenced sample consisted of naive CD8+ T cells from blood, with Jurkat cell RNA spiked in. Sample subset: FACS-sorted CD8+CD4-CCR7+CD45RA+ naive T cells. CDR3 in DNA: TGTGCCAGCAGTTTCACTCAAGATACGCAGTATTTT. Its translation: CASSFTQDTQYF.